This T cell receptor beta chain was sequenced for a study of identical twins. TCRdb re-derived calls from the 5' RACE reads in MiXCR, one entry per CDR3 protein. The table shows hundreds of thousands of distinct CDR3 sequences, with 21% occurring only once. Trimming took 8 bases from V and 1 from J; bases not matched to a gene: 5. Germline assignment: CDR1 LNHDA and CDR2 SQIVND (reference sequence). The CDR3 covers 14 residues. The same sample was also studied in work on T cells expressing NK-cell markers.

The sample comprised PBMCs. This rearrangement joins TRBV19 to TRBJ1-5, with 7 nucleotides matching TRBD1. This clonotype was sampled from a woman aged 18-35 years in good health. The CDR3 DNA reads as TGTGCCAGTGGGACAGCGAGAAGCAATCAGCCCCAGCATTTT. Protein product: CASGTARSNQPQHF.